This is a list of T cell receptor beta chains from one sample in a study of Graves' ophthalmopathy and Graves' hyperthyroidism. Via MiXCR, TCRdb re-called the multiplex PCR reads, giving one row per CDR3 protein. The data contain roughly 13,000 distinct CDR3 sequences, roughly 50% of them seen just once; the ten biggest clones take up 45%. Sequencing used peripheral blood. These receptors all stem from a woman in her 30s with Graves' ophthalmopathy. CDR3s include the opening cysteine and the closing phenylalanine or tryptophan. The D gene is left open where the match is weak. A row's size may be missing; if present it is once, few, many or a size class.

size: .; J: TRBJ1-2; length: 12; D: .; V: TRBV10-3; CDR3: CAIKGSNYGYTF; DNA: TGTGCCATCAAGGGGTCTAACTATGGCTACACCTTC
size: .; J: TRBJ2-3; length: 15; D: .; V: TRBV19; CDR3: CASKLLGGSTDTQYF; DNA: TGTGCCAGTAAACTACTTGGCGGGTCAACAGATACGCAGTATTTT
size: many; J: TRBJ2-2; length: 15; D: TRBD1; V: TRBV2; CDR3: CASSENRGQGGELFF; DNA: TGTGCCAGCAGTGAAAACAGGGGGCAGGGCGGGGAGCTGTTTTTT
size: .; J: TRBJ2-7; length: 12; D: .; V: TRBV12-3/TRBV12-4; CDR3: CASSRGAGEQYF; DNA: TGTGCCAGCAGCCGCGGGGCGGGCGAGCAGTACTTC
size: .; J: TRBJ2-7; length: 14; D: .; V: TRBV20-1; CDR3: CSAAAEGVPYEQYF; DNA: TGCAGTGCGGCGGCCGAGGGAGTTCCCTACGAGCAGTACTTC
size: medium-sized; J: TRBJ1-3; length: 15; D: .; V: TRBV7-9; CDR3: CASSLAGGTGNTIYF; DNA: TGTGCCAGCAGCTTAGCCGGCGGGACTGGAAACACCATATATTTT
size: once; J: TRBJ1-3; length: 16; D: .; V: TRBV6-1; CDR3: CASSEATYSSGNTIYF; DNA: TGTGCCAGCAGTGAGGCCACTTACTCCTCTGGAAACACCATATATTTT
size: few; J: TRBJ2-1; length: 16; D: TRBD2; V: TRBV4-2; CDR3: CASSQGTSGSYNEQFF; DNA: TGTGCCAGCAGCCAAGGGACTAGCGGGAGCTACAATGAGCAGTTCTTC
size: many; J: TRBJ2-1; length: 13; D: .; V: TRBV14; CDR3: CASSFRLNNEQFF; DNA: TGTGCCAGCAGCTTTCGACTGAACAATGAGCAGTTCTTC
size: once; J: TRBJ2-5; length: 12; D: .; V: TRBV7-8; CDR3: CASRPGEETQYF; DNA: TGTGCCAGCCGTCCCGGCGAAGAGACCCAGTACTTC
size: .; J: TRBJ2-3; length: 15; D: .; V: TRBV7-3; CDR3: CASSLDFPKKDTQYF; DNA: TGTGCCAGCAGCCTGGACTTCCCAAAGAAAGACACGCAGTATTTT
size: .; J: TRBJ1-4; length: 14; D: TRBD1; V: TRBV6-2/TRBV6-3; CDR3: CASRSTGEGEKLLF; DNA: TGTGCCAGCAGGTCCACAGGGGAAGGAGAGAAACTGTTGTTT
size: .; J: TRBJ2-1; length: 18; D: TRBD2; V: TRBV13; CDR3: CASSMGQGSGRARDEQFF; DNA: TGTGCCAGCAGCATGGGACAGGGTAGCGGGAGGGCTCGGGATGAGCAGTTCTTC
size: .; J: TRBJ2-1; length: 16; D: TRBD2; V: TRBV10-3; CDR3: CAISEASGRARDEQFF; DNA: TGTGCCATCAGTGAGGCTAGCGGGAGGGCTCGGGATGAGCAGTTCTTC
size: medium-sized; J: TRBJ2-7; length: 15; D: TRBD1; V: TRBV7-6; CDR3: CASSSEGTGYGEQYF; DNA: TGTGCCAGCAGCTCAGAAGGGACAGGGTATGGCGAGCAGTACTTC
size: few; J: TRBJ1-1; length: 13; D: .; V: TRBV29-1; CDR3: CSVATGYGTEAFF; DNA: TGCAGCGTGGCCACAGGGTATGGCACTGAAGCTTTCTTT
size: .; J: TRBJ2-5; length: 17; D: .; V: TRBV11-1; CDR3: CASSLSTGGRYGETQYF; DNA: TGTGCCAGCAGCTTATCGACCGGGGGACGGTACGGAGAGACCCAGTACTTC
size: few; J: TRBJ2-6; length: 15; D: .; V: TRBV10-3; CDR3: CAISDREQGANVLTF; DNA: TGTGCCATCAGTGATAGAGAACAGGGGGCCAACGTCCTGACTTTC
size: medium-sized; J: TRBJ2-1; length: 16; D: TRBD2; V: TRBV20-1; CDR3: CSARLVTSGRSHEQFF; DNA: TGCAGTGCTAGATTGGTAACTAGCGGGAGGTCACATGAGCAGTTCTTC
size: .; J: TRBJ1-2; length: 13; D: .; V: TRBV12-3/TRBV12-4; CDR3: CASSLQVNYGCTF; DNA: TGTGCCAGCAGTTTACAGGTGAACTATGGCTGCACCTTC
size: few; J: TRBJ1-4; length: 14; D: .; V: TRBV19; CDR3: CASTATRVDEKLFF; DNA: TGTGCCAGTACCGCTACCAGGGTCGATGAAAAACTGTTTTTT
size: many; J: TRBJ2-3; length: 16; D: TRBD2; V: TRBV15; CDR3: CATSRAAGLGSDTQYF; DNA: TGTGCCACCAGCAGAGCTGCGGGACTAGGGTCAGATACGCAGTATTTT
size: .; J: TRBJ2-5; length: 15; D: TRBD2; V: TRBV7-2; CDR3: CASSLQTSAAETQYF; DNA: TGTGCCAGCAGCCTCCAGACTAGCGCGGCGGAGACCCAGTACTTC
size: .; J: TRBJ2-3; length: 17; D: TRBD2; V: TRBV20-1; CDR3: CSASTPRGAGDTDTQYF; DNA: TGCAGTGCTAGCACCCCCCGGGGAGCGGGGGACACAGATACGCAGTATTTT
size: .; J: TRBJ2-2; length: 15; D: TRBD1; V: TRBV7-9; CDR3: CASSLTGTATGELFF; DNA: TGTGCCAGCAGCTTAACCGGGACAGCCACCGGGGAGCTGTTTTTT
size: .; J: TRBJ1-2; length: 13; D: .; V: TRBV2; CDR3: CASSVYRADGYTF; DNA: TGTGCCAGCAGTGTGTACAGGGCTGATGGCTACACCTTC
size: many; J: TRBJ2-3; length: 20; D: .; V: TRBV5-1; CDR3: CASSPAGQRSSGTLGDTQYF; DNA: TGCGCCAGCAGCCCAGCGGGACAGAGGTCTTCCGGGACATTGGGAGATACGCAGTATTTT
size: .; J: TRBJ2-7; length: 14; D: .; V: TRBV20-1; CDR3: CSAREGSAKTGQYF; DNA: TGCAGTGCTAGAGAGGGAAGCGCCAAGACCGGGCAGTACTTC
size: .; J: TRBJ1-5; length: 13; D: .; V: TRBV6-1; CDR3: CASVPQVNQPQHF; DNA: TGTGCCAGCGTCCCACAGGTCAATCAGCCCCAGCATTTT
size: .; J: TRBJ1-6; length: 15; D: TRBD1; V: TRBV19; CDR3: CASSLQGSYNSPLHF; DNA: TGTGCCAGTAGCCTACAGGGGTCCTATAATTCACCCCTCCACTTT
size: .; J: TRBJ1-5; length: 14; D: .; V: TRBV6-1; CDR3: CASSEVGSNQPQHF; DNA: TGTGCCAGCAGTGAAGTGGGTAGCAATCAGCCCCAGCATTTT
size: .; J: TRBJ2-5; length: 14; D: .; V: TRBV20-1; CDR3: CSARDSDPRGTQYF; DNA: TGCAGTGCTAGAGATAGTGATCCACGGGGGACCCAGTACTTC
size: few; J: TRBJ1-5; length: 17; D: .; V: TRBV4-1; CDR3: CASARGLGIYSDQPQHF; DNA: TGCGCCAGCGCGAGGGGTTTAGGGATCTATAGCGATCAGCCCCAGCATTTT
size: many; J: TRBJ2-2; length: 13; D: .; V: TRBV15; CDR3: CATSRGRGGELFF; DNA: TGTGCCACCAGCAGAGGAAGGGGCGGGGAGCTGTTTTTT
size: many; J: TRBJ2-7; length: 15; D: TRBD2; V: TRBV7-2; CDR3: CASSLALSGRDEQYF; DNA: TGTGCCAGCAGCTTAGCGCTGAGCGGGAGGGACGAGCAGTACTTC
size: .; J: TRBJ2-5; length: 15; D: TRBD1; V: TRBV7-9; CDR3: CASSLAGTGKETQYF; DNA: TGTGCCAGCAGCTTAGCCGGGACAGGGAAAGAGACCCAGTACTTC
size: .; J: TRBJ2-1; length: 18; D: .; V: TRBV7-8; CDR3: CASSLRSVSKSSYNEQFF; DNA: TGTGCCAGCAGCTTAAGGTCCGTTAGCAAAAGCTCCTACAATGAGCAGTTCTTC
size: few; J: TRBJ1-5; length: 15; D: .; V: TRBV2; CDR3: CASSEAEGSGQPQHF; DNA: TGTGCCAGCAGTGAAGCGGAGGGGAGCGGCCAGCCCCAGCATTTT
size: .; J: TRBJ1-1; length: 15; D: .; V: TRBV7-6; CDR3: CASSISTGRVTEAFF; DNA: TGTGCCAGCAGCATCTCTACAGGGCGGGTTACTGAAGCTTTCTTT
size: .; J: TRBJ1-4; length: 13; D: .; V: TRBV6-4; CDR3: CASSVRSNEKLFF; DNA: TGTGCCAGCAGTGTGAGAAGTAATGAAAAACTGTTTTTT
size: many; J: TRBJ2-3; length: 13; D: .; V: TRBV3-1; CDR3: CASSHAGRDTQYF; DNA: TGTGCCAGCAGCCACGCCGGACGGGATACGCAGTATTTT
size: few; J: TRBJ2-7; length: 16; D: TRBD2; V: TRBV20-1; CDR3: CSARDLRGRAWNEQYF; DNA: TGCAGTGCTAGAGATCTTCGAGGGAGGGCCTGGAACGAGCAGTACTTC
size: .; J: TRBJ2-2; length: 15; D: .; V: TRBV20-1; CDR3: CSARDGGRDTGELFF; DNA: TGCAGTGCTAGAGATGGGGGGAGAGACACCGGGGAGCTGTTTTTT
size: .; J: TRBJ2-1; length: 15; D: TRBD2; V: TRBV19; CDR3: CASSIRVAGEYEQFF; DNA: TGTGCCAGTAGTATACGGGTAGCGGGAGAATATGAGCAGTTCTTC
size: medium-sized; J: TRBJ1-2; length: 15; D: TRBD1; V: TRBV5-1; CDR3: CASSLTGGSYYGYTF; DNA: TGCGCCAGCAGCTTGACAGGGGGCAGCTACTATGGCTACACCTTC
size: .; J: TRBJ1-5; length: 16; D: TRBD1; V: TRBV15; CDR3: CATGTGAKGGNQAQHF; DNA: TGTGCCACCGGGACAGGGGCAAAAGGCGGCAATCAGGCCCAGCATTTT
size: .; J: TRBJ2-7; length: 14; D: TRBD1; V: TRBV6-1; CDR3: CASQTRDRVHEQYF; DNA: TGTGCCTCCCAAACCCGGGACAGGGTCCACGAGCAGTACTTC
size: few; J: TRBJ1-2; length: 14; D: .; V: TRBV25-1; CDR3: CASSSNYDRFGYTF; DNA: TGTGCCAGCAGTTCGAATTATGACCGGTTTGGCTACACCTTC
size: many; J: TRBJ1-3; length: 15; D: TRBD1; V: TRBV9; CDR3: CASSVGQGDGNTIYF; DNA: TGTGCCAGCAGCGTAGGGCAGGGGGACGGAAACACCATATATTTT
size: .; J: TRBJ2-2; length: 15; D: TRBD2; V: TRBV5-4; CDR3: CASSLSSGHTGELFF; DNA: TGTGCCAGCAGCCTATCTAGCGGGCACACCGGGGAGCTGTTTTTT
size: .; J: TRBJ1-2; length: 12; D: .; V: TRBV2; CDR3: CASSEGNYGYTF; DNA: TGTGCCAGCAGTGAGGGAAACTATGGCTACACCTTC
size: medium-sized; J: TRBJ1-5; length: 13; D: .; V: TRBV7-9; CDR3: CASSLEGRQPQHF; DNA: TGTGCCAGCAGCTTAGAGGGGCGACAGCCCCAGCATTTT
size: once; J: TRBJ1-6; length: 13; D: .; V: TRBV9; CDR3: CASSAQGNSPLHF; DNA: TGTGCCAGCAGCGCCCAGGGTAATTCACCCCTCCACTTT
size: once; J: TRBJ2-1; length: 16; D: .; V: TRBV10-3; CDR3: CAIRRELASRNNEQSF; DNA: TGTGCCATCCGGAGGGAATTAGCGTCAAGAAACAATGAGCAGTCCTTC
size: medium-sized; J: TRBJ2-3; length: 13; D: .; V: TRBV4-3; CDR3: CASSQRQGDTQYF; DNA: TGCGCCAGCAGCCAGCGACAAGGGGATACGCAGTATTTT